This TCR beta chain was recorded in a study of PD-1 blockade in mismatch repair-deficient tumors (dated by TCRdb to the late 2010s). In terms of the full investigation: Between late 2013 and 2016, the trial enrolled roughly 86 consecutive patients with about a dozen types of mismatch repair-deficient cancer, all of whom had received prior treatment and were progressing. Tumor-associated T cell clones were tracked in the peripheral blood of patients responding to PD-1 blockade by deep sequencing of TCR CDR3 regions. Beyond this particular receptor, the publication reports: Tumor-resident clones, often undetectable in blood before treatment, expanded rapidly after pembrolizumab and then contracted, generally before radiologic responses.

Mismatch repair deficiency was established in every enrolled patient by polymerase chain reaction or immunohistochemistry. TCR sequencing was carried out for three patients who responded to pembrolizumab therapy. The phase II trial prospectively tested pembrolizumab PD-1 blockade in advanced mismatch repair-deficient cancers regardless of tissue of origin. Peripheral blood T cell samples were gathered serially, both before PD-1 blockade started and at multiple time points afterward. Blood sampling times were expressed in weeks after the first pembrolizumab dose. Concerning this clone itself: Its antigen target is currently unknown. Qualities for individual bases were not recorded, and no much larger clone is one base off.

Libraries were made using the immunoSEQ multiplex PCR assay. This is the immuneACCESS table as TCRdb keeps it, with only in-frame sequences that have V and J called. A part of the clones is gone; compared with another copy, unresolved V genes explain less than half, and the rest is unexplained. The sample records over 100,000 clones, around three quarters of which are singletons. The ten largest clones represent approximately 4.7% of the sample. The CDR3 numbers 17 residues from cysteine through phenylalanine. Kept here is only the CDR3 DNA, which spans 51 bases and is read in frame from base 1. The V end gives up 5 bases and the J end 0 bases, leaving 9 bases in the junction not matched to a gene. Via the germline V gene, CDR1 is SGHNT and CDR2 YENEEA.

This material consisted of peripheral blood, taken about 60 weeks after starting pembrolizumab. The receptor was derived from an adult with mismatch repair-deficient cancer. The chain is encoded by TRBV11-3 joined to TRBJ2-1; 8 junctional bases match TRBD1. The nucleotides read TGTGCCAGCAGCCTACAGGGGGGACCCAGCTCCTACAATGAGCAGTTCTTC. Its coded protein is CASSLQGGPSSYNEQFF.